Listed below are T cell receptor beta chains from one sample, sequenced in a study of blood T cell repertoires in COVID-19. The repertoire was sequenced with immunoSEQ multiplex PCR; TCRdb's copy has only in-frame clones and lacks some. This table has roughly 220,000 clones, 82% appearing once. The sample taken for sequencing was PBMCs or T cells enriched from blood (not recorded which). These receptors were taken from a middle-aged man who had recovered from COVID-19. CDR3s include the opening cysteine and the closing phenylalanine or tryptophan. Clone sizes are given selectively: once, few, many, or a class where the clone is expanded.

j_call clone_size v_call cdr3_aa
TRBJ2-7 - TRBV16 CASSPTGGRYEQYF
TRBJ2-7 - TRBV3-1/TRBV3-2 CASSRGTVTYEQYF
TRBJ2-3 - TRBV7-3 CASSLTRGGTDTQYF
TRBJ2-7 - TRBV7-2 CASSYREGEYEQYF
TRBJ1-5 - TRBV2 CASSQQGKDQPQHF
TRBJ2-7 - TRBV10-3 CAISPTGVFEQYF
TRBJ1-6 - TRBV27 CASSGQSNSPLHF
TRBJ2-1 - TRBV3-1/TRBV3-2 CASSPAAGGGSYNEQFF
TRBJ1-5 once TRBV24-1 CATSDPHRNQPQHF
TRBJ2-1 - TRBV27 CASSLGTSGIGEQFF
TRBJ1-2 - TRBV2 CASSQTPNYGYTF
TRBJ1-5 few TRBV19 CASSRGFNQPQHF
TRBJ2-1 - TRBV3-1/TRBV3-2 CASSGLAPSSYNEQFF
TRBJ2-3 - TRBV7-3 CASSLTPGAGGRDTQYF
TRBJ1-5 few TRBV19 CASNSRLTDSNQPQHF
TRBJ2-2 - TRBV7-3 CASSMGLNTGELFF
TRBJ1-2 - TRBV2 CASSTGYGYTF
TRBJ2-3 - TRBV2 CASSWQKREGPDTQYF
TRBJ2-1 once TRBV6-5 CASSYGGGANEQFF
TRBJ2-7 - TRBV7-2 CASSLLAGAPSAREQYF
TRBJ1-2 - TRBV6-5 CASNSGTGFIYGYTF
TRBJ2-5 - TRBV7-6 CASSLNGALMMETQYF
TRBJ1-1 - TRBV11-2 CASRTHGTNTEAFF
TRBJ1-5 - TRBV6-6 CASSPQDYSNQPQHF
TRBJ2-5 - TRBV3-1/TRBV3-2 CASSQGSGRALGETQYF
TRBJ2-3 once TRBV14 CASSHLSSLTDTQYF
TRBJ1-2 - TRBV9 CASRDSGWGYTF
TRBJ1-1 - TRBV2 CASRFDRDTEAFF
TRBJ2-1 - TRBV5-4 CASSSGRNAGNEQFF
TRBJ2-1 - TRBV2 CASSSTSAIGNEQFF
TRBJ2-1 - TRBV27 CASSPRWLAGTSYNEQFF
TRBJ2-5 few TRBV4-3 CASSQDGQAGGETQYF
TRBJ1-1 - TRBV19 CATGTGGAMNTEAFF
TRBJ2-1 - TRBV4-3 CASSQAPLSYNEQFF
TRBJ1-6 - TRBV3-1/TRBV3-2 CASSVTGDNSPLHF
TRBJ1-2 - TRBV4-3 CASGTGGLTNYGYTF
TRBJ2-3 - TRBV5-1 CASSLATGVDTQYF
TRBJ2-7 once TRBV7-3 CASSLDSGTGLYEQYF
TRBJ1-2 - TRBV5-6 CASSFGHLSPDYGYTF
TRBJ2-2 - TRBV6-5 CASNRDRNTGELFF
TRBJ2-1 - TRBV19 CASSLAGLAGSNEQFF
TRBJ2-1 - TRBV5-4 CASSLAGYGNEQFF
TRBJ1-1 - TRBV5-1 CASRRGSRTEAFF
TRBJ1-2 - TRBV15 CATSRDRVNYGYTF
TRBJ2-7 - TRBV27 CASSPLAGGSYEQYF